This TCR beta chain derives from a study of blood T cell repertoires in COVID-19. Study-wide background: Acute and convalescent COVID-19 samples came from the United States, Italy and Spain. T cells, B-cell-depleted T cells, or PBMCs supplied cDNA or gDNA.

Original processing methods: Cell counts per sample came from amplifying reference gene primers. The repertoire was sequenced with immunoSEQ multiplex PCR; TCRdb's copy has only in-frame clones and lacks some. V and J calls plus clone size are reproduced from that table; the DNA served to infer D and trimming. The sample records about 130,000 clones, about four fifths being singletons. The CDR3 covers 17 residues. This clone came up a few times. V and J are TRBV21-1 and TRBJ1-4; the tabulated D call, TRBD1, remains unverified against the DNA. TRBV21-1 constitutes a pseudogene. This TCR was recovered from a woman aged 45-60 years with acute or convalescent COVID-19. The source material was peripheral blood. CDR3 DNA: TGTGCCAGCAGCTTCCTAGGGGGTCGGGCAACTAATGAAAAACTGTTTTTT. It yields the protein CASSFLGGRATNEKLFF.